Sequencing of this TCR beta chain was carried out in a study of PD-1 blockade in classical Hodgkin lymphoma. General study results and limits: Relapsed/refractory patients reportedly had the lowest baseline TCR diversity, below newly diagnosed patients, who were below healthy donors. Individuals who commenced nivolumab within less than 1 year of ASCT were excluded. While CD8+ TCR diversity did not rise significantly by C4D1, CD4+ TCR diversity did.

Data came from immunoSEQ multiplex PCR; TCRdb stores just in-frame clones and leaves some out. Among about 27,000 clones listed, around 80% were seen once. CDR1 and CDR2 (germline): GTSNPN, SVGIG (reference sequence). The V and J ends lost 8 bases and 7 bases, in that order; junction bases with no gene match: 4. The CDR3 consists of 12 residues. Every patient relapsed after autologous stem cell transplantation, and brentuximab vedotin exposure varied. Isolation of CD4+ T cells from thawed PBMCs was performed by magnetic negative selection. The best responses consisted of complete response, partial response or progressive disease. Comment on this clone: Its antigen is unknown.

The sequence was collected from a human donor with classical Hodgkin lymphoma. V and J are TRBV30 and TRBJ1-6; the match to TRBD1 covers 8 bases. This specimen consisted of CD4+ T cells from blood, obtained at baseline. As DNA, the CDR3 is TGTGCCGGACAGGGAGAAAATTCACCCCTCCACTTT. Residues: CAGQGENSPLHF.